The 27 T cell receptor beta chains in this list originate from one sample, sequenced in a study of T cell responses to AZD1222 COVID-19 vaccine. Assay used: immunoSEQ multiplex PCR; TCRdb lists only in-frame clones, some missing. The sample has roughly 140,000 clones, about 90% seen once; the top ten hold 4% to 6%. The sequencing used peripheral blood, collected on day 0 of AZD1222 vaccination. These receptors originate from an adult in good health.

The chain combines TRBV6-6 with TRBJ1-5; no clear D gene. The CDR3 is made up of 13 amino acids. Trimming took 2 bases from V and 0 from J, leaving 2 bases between them. Germline CDR1 and CDR2: MNHNY and SVGAGI (reference sequence). This CDR3 reads CASSYVSNQPQHF. The CDR3 region has the DNA TGTGCCAGCAGTTACGTTAGCAATCAGCCCCAGCATTTT.

The chain recombines TRBV9 with TRBJ2-1; unclear D gene. This CDR3 is built from 12 residues. Germline V gene data show CDR1 as SGDLS and CDR2 as YYNGEE. Trimming removed 0 bases at V and 15 bases at J, with 13 bases between. CDR3 region: CASSVEMTQLFF. The DNA of the CDR3 is TGTGCCAGCAGCGTAGAAATGACGCAGTTGTTCTTC.

CDR3 protein: CATPPLAGGRVSSSYNEQFF. The CDR3 DNA sequence: TGTGCTACCCCTCCATTAGCGGGGGGGCGGGTGTCGAGCTCCTACAATGAGCAGTTCTTC. The chain employs TRBV7-7 and TRBJ2-1; 11 nucleotides agree with TRBD2. Germline lookup yields CDR1 SSHAT and CDR2 FNYEAQ (reference sequence). The CDR3 has 20 residues.

The genes are TRBV12-3 or TRBV12-4 and TRBJ2-7; tentatively, D is TRBD2 (6 bases). V lost 2 bases to trimming and J lost 4 bases, with 9 bases between them. The CDR3 consists of 13 residues. In nucleotides, the CDR3 is TGTGCCAGCAGTTTAACTAGCTGGTACGAGCAGTACTTC. Translated: CASSLTSWYEQYF.

This rearrangement joins TRBV12-3 or TRBV12-4 to TRBJ2-5; D uncertain. The CDR3 length is 13 residues. Between the trimmed V and J ends, which lost 8 bases and 4 bases, there was a span of 14 bases. The CDR3: CASLRGFGETQYF. The CDR3 nucleotides read TGTGCCAGCTTGCGTGGCTTTGGAGAGACCCAGTACTTC.

The chain couples TRBV5-1 to TRBJ1-4; D gene ambiguous. Between the trimmed V and J ends, which lost 0 bases and 5 bases, there was a span of 2 bases. Germline V gene data show CDR1 as SGHRS and CDR2 as YFSETQ. The CDR3 sequence is 12 residues long. The CDR3 region is CASSLANEKLFF. In DNA, the CDR3 is TGCGCCAGCAGCTTGGCCAATGAAAAACTGTTTTTT.

J is TRBJ2-7 and V is TRBV19, with 10 bases aligning to TRBD2. J lost 6 bases, V lost 5 bases, and 7 bases had no gene match. CDR3 length: 14 residues. The germline V gene has CDR1 LNHDA and CDR2 SQIVND (reference sequence). CDR3 region: CASSSSSGSSEQYF. CDR3 sequence (DNA): TGTGCCAGTAGTTCCTCTAGCGGGAGCTCCGAGCAGTACTTC.

The CDR3, as DNA: TGTGCCAGCAGTTACATGGGGGACAATGAGCAGTTCTTC. Its protein product is CASSYMGDNEQFF. The chain couples TRBV6-5 to TRBJ2-1; D may match TRBD1 or TRBD2 (5 bases each). The CDR3 consists of 13 residues. Deletions cut 2 bases from V and 5 bases from J, with 7 bases between. CDR1 is MNHEY and CDR2 is SVGAGI in the germline V gene.

This clone was seen only once. The rearrangement joins TRBV27 to TRBJ1-2, with 7 bases fitting TRBD1. The germline gives CDR1 MNHEY, CDR2 SMNVEV (reference sequence). Trimming removed 8 bases from V and 8 bases from J; junction bases left unmatched: 14. This CDR3 region has 14 residues. For the CDR3, the DNA is TGTGCCAGCGGGCAGGAACCGGGACAGAAGGGCTACACCTTC. Its protein is CASGQEPGQKGYTF.

The chain's CDR3 is CASSQIIGKKAHEQYF. CDR3 nucleotides: TGCGCCAGCAGCCAAATCATAGGGAAGAAGGCCCACGAGCAGTACTTC. The chain couples TRBV4-1 to TRBJ2-7; D ambiguous. With 2 bases removed from V and 5 bases from J, the gap between germline ends came to 19 bases. Germline CDR1 MGHRA, CDR2 YSYEKL. The CDR3 covers 16 residues.

This sequence joins TRBV11-2 and TRBJ1-1, with D perhaps matching TRBD1 (6 bases). This CDR3 spans 14 amino acids. CDR1 is SGHAT and CDR2 is FQNNGV in the germline V gene. V shed 7 bases and J shed 8 bases, with 20 bases lying between them. The CDR3 bases are TGTGCCAGCACCATAAGGGGGGTCCCCATGGAAGCTTTCTTT. This translates into CASTIRGVPMEAFF.

This clone was found once. The chain has TRBV7-9 and TRBJ1-2; D perhaps matches TRBD1 (5 bases). Germline V gene lookup returns CDR1 SEHNR and CDR2 FQNEAQ (reference sequence). The CDR3 runs to 13 residues. Trimming pared 5 bases from V and 4 bases from J, leaving 11 bases between. The DNA for the CDR3 is TGTGCCAGCAGCCTGGAGACAGTCTATGGCTACACCTTC. Translating it yields CASSLETVYGYTF.

This chain uses TRBV9 with TRBJ2-3; 12 bases map to TRBD2. CDR3 size: 19 residues. The germline V gene has CDR1 SGDLS and CDR2 YYNGEE. With 3 bases clipped from V and 2 bases from J, the junction kept 13 bases outside the gene matches. CDR3 nucleotide sequence: TGTGCCAGCAGCGCCACTAGCGGGGGGACCAGAAAGAACACAGATACGCAGTATTTT. It translates to CASSATSGGTRKNTDTQYF.

The rearrangement links TRBV6-2 or TRBV6-3 to TRBJ1-1; maybe TRBD1 (5 bases). Germline CDR1 is MNHEY and CDR2 is SVGEGT. The CDR3 is made up of 13 amino acids. V dropped 2 bases and J dropped 4 bases, with 8 bases sitting between them. The CDR3 sequence: CASSYHGGTEAFF. CDR3 nucleotide sequence: TGTGCCAGCAGTTACCACGGGGGCACTGAAGCTTTCTTT.

The chain combines TRBV19 with TRBJ2-2; D might be TRBD2 (6 bases). V shed 5 bases and J shed 4 bases, with 17 bases lying between them. Germline V gene data show CDR1 as LNHDA and CDR2 as SQIVND (reference sequence). This CDR3 contains 16 residues. The CDR3 reads CASSSPLGGGTGELFF. Here the CDR3 DNA reads TGTGCCAGTAGTTCCCCTTTGGGGGGTGGCACCGGGGAGCTGTTTTTT.

The chain is built from TRBV5-6 and TRBJ1-2, with TRBD1 identical over 9 bases. Germline-derived CDR1 and CDR2 are SGHDT and YYEEEE. V was pared by 0 bases and J by 4 bases, with 4 bases of the junction left unmatched. The CDR3 is 15 amino acids. In DNA form, the CDR3 reads TGTGCCAGCAGCTTGGGGACAGGGGTGGTCTATGGCTACACCTTC. Amino acids: CASSLGTGVVYGYTF.

This rearrangement joins TRBV15 to TRBJ2-7, with D tentatively TRBD2 (6 bases). This CDR3 spans 15 amino acids. In germline, CDR1 is LNHNV, CDR2 YYDKDF (reference sequence). The V gene lost 0 bases and the J gene lost 2 bases, with 11 bases spanning the gap. CDR3 sequence (DNA): TGTGCCACCAGCAGAGATAGGTTAGCGGCCTACGAGCAGTACTTC. It encodes CATSRDRLAAYEQYF.

J is TRBJ2-1 and V is TRBV7-3; a possible D gene is TRBD2 (5 bases). This CDR3 is built from 19 residues. Germline V gives CDR1 SGHTA, CDR2 FQGTGA. V shed 0 bases and J shed 2 bases, with 20 bases lying between them. The CDR3 nucleotides are TGTGCCAGCAGCTTAACCTCCATCCAGAGGGAGATCCCCTACAATGAGCAGTTCTTC. It codes for CASSLTSIQREIPYNEQFF.

The chain couples TRBV29-1 to TRBJ1-3; unclear D gene. Germline assignment: CDR1 SQVTM and CDR2 ANQGSEA. This CDR3 is 13 amino acids long. V lost 5 bases and J lost 1, with 9 bases in between. CDR3 DNA sequence: TGCAGCGTTTGGGGAGGGTCTGGAAACACCATATATTTT. This codes for CSVWGGSGNTIYF. Supplemented by reference TRBV29-1 and TRBJ1-3, the full variable domain reads SAVISQKPSRDICQRGTSLTIQCQVDSQVTMMFWYRQQPGQSLTLIATANQGSEATYESGFVIDKFPISRPNLTFSTLTVSNMSPEDSSIYLCSVWGGSGNTIYFGEGSWLTVV.

The genes are TRBV10-3 and TRBJ1-2, with D perhaps TRBD1 (5 bases). V was trimmed by 11 bases and J by 2 bases, leaving 9 bases between them. There are 11 residues in the CDR3. Germline CDR1 and CDR2: ENHRY and SYGVKD. The CDR3 region is CAAGDNYGYTF. CDR3 DNA sequence: TGTGCCGCCGGGGACAACTATGGCTACACCTTC.

V gene TRBV6-2 or TRBV6-3 combines with J gene TRBJ2-3, with 10 positions matching TRBD2. Germline V gives CDR1 MNHEY, CDR2 SVGEGT. This CDR3 comprises 18 residues. Germline trimming cut 5 bases from V and 4 bases from J; bases unmatched to any gene: 15. CDR3 sequence reads: CASSQPSGGPQMADTQYF. The CDR3 DNA reads TGTGCCAGCAGTCAACCTAGCGGGGGCCCGCAGATGGCAGATACGCAGTATTTT.

J is TRBJ1-1 and V is TRBV5-1, with TRBD1 as a possible D gene (6 bases). Between the trimmed V and J ends, which lost 5 bases and 7 bases, there was a span of 18 bases. The CDR3 is 14 residues long. The germline CDR1 and CDR2 sequences are SGHRS and YFSETQ. The CDR3 is CASRAPEGQNEAFF. The CDR3, as DNA: TGCGCCAGCAGGGCCCCGGAAGGACAGAATGAAGCTTTCTTT. Full variable domain (remainder filled in from reference TRBV5-1 and TRBJ1-1): KAGVTQTPRYLIKTRGQQVTLSCSPISGHRSVSWYQQTPGQGLQFLFEYFSETQRNKGNFPGRFSGRQFSNSRSEMNVSTLELGDSALYLCASRAPEGQNEAFFGQGTRLTVV.

This sequence joins TRBV4-3 and TRBJ2-3; TRBD2 agrees at 7 bases. Germline CDR1 is LGHNA and CDR2 is YSLEER. V shed 2 bases, J shed 4 bases, and the junction held 15 bases outside the gene matches. The CDR3 has 18 amino acids. As DNA, the CDR3 is TGCGCCAGCAGCCAACTCCCTACTTCTAGCGGAAGCCCAGATACGCAGTATTTT. Translation: CASSQLPTSSGSPDTQYF.

V gene TRBV28 combines with J gene TRBJ1-3, with 9 bases matching TRBD1. Per the germline V gene, CDR1 is MDHEN and CDR2 is SYDVKM. J was trimmed by 1 base and V by 6 bases; bases with no gene match: 10. The length of the CDR3 is 17 residues. This CDR3 reads CASRRASGTGSGNTIYF. Written as DNA, the CDR3 is TGTGCCAGCAGGCGCGCCTCTGGGACAGGGTCTGGAAACACCATATATTTT.

J is TRBJ2-7 and V is TRBV2; 7 bases match TRBD1. Germline assignment: CDR1 SNHLY and CDR2 FYNNEI. J gave up 2 bases and V 6 bases, and 4 bases lay outside the gene matches. The CDR3 is 13 amino acids. The CDR3 protein is CASRTGLAYEQYF. The CDR3 DNA reads TGTGCCAGCAGGACAGGGTTAGCCTACGAGCAGTACTTC. The whole variable domain, remainder taken from reference TRBV2 and TRBJ2-7, is EPEVTQTPSHQVTQMGQEVILRCVPISNHLYFYWYRQILGQKVEFLVSFYNNEISEKSEIFDDQFSVERPDGSNFTLKIRSTKLEDSAMYFCASRTGLAYEQYFGPGTRLTVT.

CDR3 protein: CASGDSSLYNEQFF. As DNA, the CDR3 is TGTGCCAGTGGGGACAGCTCTCTCTACAATGAGCAGTTCTTC. V and J are TRBV2 and TRBJ2-1; TRBD1 aligns across 7 bases. V was pared by 9 bases and J by 3 bases, with 8 bases of the junction left unmatched. The CDR3 is 14 amino acids. The germline CDR1 and CDR2 sequences are SNHLY and FYNNEI.

This clone appeared a few times. V and J are TRBV5-1 and TRBJ2-3; D is unresolved. V dropped 0 bases and J dropped 4 bases, with 9 bases sitting between them. The CDR3 length is 14 residues. CDR1 SGHRS and CDR2 YFSETQ come from the germline V gene. CDR3 protein: CASSLADGADTQYF. As DNA, the CDR3 is TGCGCCAGCAGCTTGGCGGATGGGGCAGATACGCAGTATTTT.